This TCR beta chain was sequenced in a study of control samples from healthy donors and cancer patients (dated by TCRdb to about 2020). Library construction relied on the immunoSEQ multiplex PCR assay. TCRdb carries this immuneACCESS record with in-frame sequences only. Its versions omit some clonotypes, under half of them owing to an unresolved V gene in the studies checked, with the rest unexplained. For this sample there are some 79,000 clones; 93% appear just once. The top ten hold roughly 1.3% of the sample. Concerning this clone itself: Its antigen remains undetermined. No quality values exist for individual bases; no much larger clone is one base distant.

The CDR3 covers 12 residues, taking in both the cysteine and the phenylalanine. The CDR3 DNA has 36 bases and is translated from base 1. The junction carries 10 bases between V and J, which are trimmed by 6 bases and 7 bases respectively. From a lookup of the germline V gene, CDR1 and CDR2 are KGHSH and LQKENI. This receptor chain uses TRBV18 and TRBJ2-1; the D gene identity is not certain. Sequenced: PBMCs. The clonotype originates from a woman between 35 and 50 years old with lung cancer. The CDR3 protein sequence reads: CASSPGLNEQFF. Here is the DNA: TGTGCCAGCTCCCCGGGCCTAAATGAGCAGTTCTTC.